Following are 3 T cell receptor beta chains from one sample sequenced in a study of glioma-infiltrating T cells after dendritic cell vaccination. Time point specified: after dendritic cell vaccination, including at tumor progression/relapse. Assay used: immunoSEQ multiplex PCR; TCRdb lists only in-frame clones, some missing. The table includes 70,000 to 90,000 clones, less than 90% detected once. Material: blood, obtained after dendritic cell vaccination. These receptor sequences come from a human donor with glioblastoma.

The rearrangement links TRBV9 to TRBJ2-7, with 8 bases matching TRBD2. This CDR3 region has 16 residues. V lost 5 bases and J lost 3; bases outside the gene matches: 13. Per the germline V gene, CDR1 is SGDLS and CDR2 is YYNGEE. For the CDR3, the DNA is TGTGCCAGCAGTTCCACACCGGGACTAGATGACTACGAGCAGTACTTC. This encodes CASSSTPGLDDYEQYF.

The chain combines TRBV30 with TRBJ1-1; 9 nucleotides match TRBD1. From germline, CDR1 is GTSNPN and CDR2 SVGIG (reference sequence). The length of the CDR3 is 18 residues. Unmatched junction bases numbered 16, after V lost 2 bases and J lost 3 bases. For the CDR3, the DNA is TGTGCCTGGAGTCCCCCCTCCTACGGGGGACAGGGAGACACTGAAGCTTTCTTT. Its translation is CAWSPPSYGGQGDTEAFF.

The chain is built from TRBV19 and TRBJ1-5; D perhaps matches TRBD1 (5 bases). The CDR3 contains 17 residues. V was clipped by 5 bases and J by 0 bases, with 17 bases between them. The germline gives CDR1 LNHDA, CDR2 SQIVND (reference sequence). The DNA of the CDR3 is TGTGCCAGTAGTGGGGTGGGCAGGGAAAGTAGCAATCAGCCCCAGCATTTT. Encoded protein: CASSGVGRESSNQPQHF.